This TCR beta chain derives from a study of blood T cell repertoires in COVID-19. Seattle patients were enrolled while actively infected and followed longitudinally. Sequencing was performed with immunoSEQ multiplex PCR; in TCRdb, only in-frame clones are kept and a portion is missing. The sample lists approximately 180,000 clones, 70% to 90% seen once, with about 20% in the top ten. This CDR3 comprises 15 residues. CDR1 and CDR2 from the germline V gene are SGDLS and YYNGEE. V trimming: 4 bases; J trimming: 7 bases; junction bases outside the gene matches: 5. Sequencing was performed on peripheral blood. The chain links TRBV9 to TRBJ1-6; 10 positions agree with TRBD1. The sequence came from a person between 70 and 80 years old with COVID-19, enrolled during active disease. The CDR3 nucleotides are TGTGCCAGCAGCCCACGGACAGGGGGGAATTCACCCCTCCACTTT. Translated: CASSPRTGGNSPLHF.